Each of the 26 T cell receptor beta chains below was sequenced from the same sample in a study of blood T cells in healthy people across ages. The use of a sample-barcoded 5' primer and a J-beta primer mix characterized a second PCR of about 6 to 11 cycles. In TCRdb, the 5' RACE reads were re-called with MiXCR into one record per CDR3 protein. The sample lists more than 800,000 distinct CDR3 sequences, more than 25% occurring once. The material sequenced was blood. The source is an elderly woman in good health.

This clonotype was counted once. The chain is built from TRBV12-3 or TRBV12-4 and TRBJ2-7; D gene ambiguous. CDR3 length equals 14 residues. V was pared by 6 bases and J by 2 bases, with 14 bases between. The chain's CDR3 is CASSPDGAPYEQYF. In nucleotides, the CDR3 is TGTGCCAGCAGCCCGGACGGCGCCCCCTACGAGCAGTACTTC.

In this sample, this clonotype turned up a few times. A read error is possible here, since a much larger clone lies one base away. The chain links TRBV6-1 to TRBJ2-5; 7 positions match TRBD1. Unmatched junction bases numbered 14, after V lost 8 bases and J lost 11 bases. Germline lookup yields CDR1 MNHNS and CDR2 SASEGT. There are 13 residues in the CDR3. CDR3 in DNA: TGTGCCAGCGGGACAGCACCTACAATGAGGCAGTACTTC. Translated, it gives CASGTAPTMRQYF.

The sample holds one count of this clonotype. One end of the junction does not line up with germline, which may come from a read error. The chain couples TRBV12-3 or TRBV12-4 to TRBJ2-3, with TRBD2 matching over 7 bases. This CDR3 region has 16 residues. CDR3 sequence: CTSSYPGLTLTDAQYF. The CDR3 nucleotides read TGTACCAGCAGTTACCCGGGACTAACACTAACAGATGCGCAGTATTTT.

The sample holds many counts of this clonotype. The chain employs TRBV24-1 and TRBJ1-2, with 8 bases identical to TRBD1. The V and J ends lost 4 bases and 4 bases, in that order; junction bases with no gene match: 10. The CDR3 totals 16 residues. CDR1 KGHDR and CDR2 SFDVKD come from the germline V gene. The CDR3 DNA sequence: TGTGCCACCAGTGACGAATCCCCGGGACAGGCCTATGGCTACACCTTC. Protein sequence: CATSDESPGQAYGYTF.

The sample holds a few counts of this clonotype. The chain employs TRBV2 and TRBJ2-1; 7 bases line up with TRBD1. From germline, CDR1 is SNHLY and CDR2 FYNNEI. V gave up 5 bases and J gave up 12 bases; unmatched junction bases: 7. This CDR3 has 12 residues. The chain's CDR3 is CASSTTDRVQFF. CDR3 nucleotides: TGTGCCAGCAGTACCACCGACAGGGTGCAGTTCTTC.

This clonotype was found many times. The chain carries TRBV20-1 and TRBJ2-5; 8 bases agree with TRBD2. Germline trimming cut 0 bases from V and 4 bases from J; bases unmatched to any gene: 4. This CDR3 is built from 14 residues. CDR1 is DFQATT and CDR2 is SNEGSKA in the germline V gene (reference sequence). In DNA form, the CDR3 reads TGCAGTGCTAGAGACGTAGCGGGGCTAGAGACCCAGTACTTC. Translated: CSARDVAGLETQYF.

This clonotype turned up a few times. A read error may explain this, as a much larger clone is one base away. V and J are TRBV7-2 and TRBJ2-6, with D perhaps matching TRBD1 (5 bases). The CDR3 spans 15 residues. Germline V gene data show CDR1 as SGHTA and CDR2 as FQGNSA. CDR3 sequence (DNA): TGTGCCAGCAGCTTAGAAGGGGCTGGGGCCAACGTCCGGACTTTC. It specifies CASSLEGAGANVRTF. Full variable domain (rest looked up from reference TRBV7-2 and TRBJ2-6): GAGVSQSPSNKVTEKGKDVELRCDPISGHTALYWYRQSLGQGLEFLIYFQGNSAPDKSGLPSDRFSAERTGGSVSTLTIQRTQQEDSAVYLCASSLEGAGANVRTFGAGSRLTVL.

This rearrangement joins TRBV7-2 to TRBJ1-2, with D possibly being TRBD1 (6 bases). Trimming left V 5 bases short and J 2 bases short, with 12 bases between. This CDR3 has 14 residues. Germline CDR1 is SGHTA and CDR2 is FQGNSA. CDR3 in amino acids: CASSITGSNYGYTF. DNA of the CDR3: TGTGCCAGCAGCATTACAGGGTCGAACTATGGCTACACCTTC.

As for this clonotype: A read error may be the cause here, since a much bigger clone is one base away. Because it lacks the conserved phenylalanine or tryptophan at the end, this CDR3 is likely a read error. The chain employs TRBV7-9 and TRBJ2-5; D possibly matches TRBD1 or TRBD2 (6 bases each). Looked up from germline, CDR1 is SEHNR and CDR2 is FQNEAQ (reference sequence). The germline V and J ends were trimmed by 5 bases and 0 bases, with 19 bases remaining between them. The length of the CDR3 is 17 residues. The CDR3 reads CASSPRGGVPYQETQYV. The CDR3 coding sequence is TGTGCCAGCAGCCCCAGGGGCGGGGTCCCTTACCAAGAGACCCAGTACGTC.

This clonotype came up a few times. The gene calls are TRBV20-1 and TRBJ2-7; D call uncertain. The CDR3 contains 14 residues. The V end lost 1 base, the J end lost 0 bases, and 10 bases lay between the germline ends. Germline V gene data show CDR1 as DFQATT and CDR2 as SNEGSKA (reference sequence). CDR3: CSARGWEPSYEQYF. DNA of the CDR3: TGCAGTGCTAGAGGGTGGGAACCCTCCTACGAGCAGTACTTC.

The genes are TRBV18 and TRBJ1-4; D is perhaps TRBD1 (5 bases). Germline CDR1 KGHSH, CDR2 LQKENI. The CDR3 is 15 amino acids. Trimming left V 6 bases short and J 0 bases short, with 11 bases between. The CDR3 is CASSPSTATNEKLFF. CDR3 nucleotides: TGTGCCAGCTCTCCTTCGACAGCAACTAATGAAAAACTGTTTTTT.

This clonotype has a count of ten or more. The chain combines TRBV25-1 with TRBJ2-1, with 8 bases lining up with TRBD2. CDR1 MGHDK and CDR2 SYGVNS come from the germline V gene. The CDR3 consists of 15 residues. Unmatched junction bases numbered 4, after V lost 6 bases and J lost 0 bases. In DNA form, the CDR3 reads TGTGCCAGCAGCATCGGGGGGGCCTCCTACAATGAGCAGTTCTTC. Residues: CASSIGGASYNEQFF.

This clonotype was observed at least ten times. The genes are TRBV7-2 and TRBJ2-7; D gene ambiguous. The CDR3 runs to 14 residues. Germline V gene sequence: CDR1 SGHTA, CDR2 FQGNSA. With 5 bases removed from V and 2 bases from J, the gap between germline ends came to 13 bases. CDR3 in amino acids: CASSPPFSPYEQYF. As DNA, the CDR3 is TGTGCCAGCAGCCCCCCGTTCTCTCCCTACGAGCAGTACTTC.

This clonotype was seen just once. This clone may be a read error of a much larger clone one base away. V is TRBV20-1 and J is TRBJ2-1; D is possibly TRBD2 (6 bases). CDR3 length equals 15 residues. The V gene's germline CDR1 is DFQATT and CDR2 SNEGSKA (reference sequence). CDR3 coding DNA: TGCAGTGCTAGAGATGGGAGGCTACGGAACAATGGGCAGTTCTTC. This translates into CSARDGRLRNNGQFF.

This clonotype was recorded many times. This chain links TRBV7-2 with TRBJ2-3, with 9 positions matching TRBD2. CDR3 size: 16 residues. V lost 2 bases to trimming and J lost 4 bases; unmatched junction nucleotides: 7. Germline CDR1 and CDR2: SGHTA and FQGNSA. The DNA for the CDR3 is TGTGCCAGCAGCTTAAAAGCGGGGGGCTTGGCAGATACGCAGTATTTT. It codes for CASSLKAGGLADTQYF.

This clonotype has at least ten counts. This rearrangement joins TRBV6-5 to TRBJ2-5; either TRBD1 or TRBD2 may supply D (6 bases each). CDR3 size: 14 residues. V lost 2 bases to trimming and J lost 4 bases, with 11 bases between them. The germline gives CDR1 MNHEY, CDR2 SVGAGI. CDR3 region: CASSYGGRVETQYF. The CDR3 coding sequence is TGTGCCAGCAGTTACGGGGGGCGCGTAGAGACCCAGTACTTC.

This clonotype was seen ten or more times. V usage is TRBV2 and J usage is TRBJ1-5; tentatively, D is TRBD1 (5 bases). CDR1 SNHLY and CDR2 FYNNEI come from the germline V gene. Trimming cost V 5 bases and J 2 bases, with 10 bases left between them. The CDR3 extends over 14 amino acids. This CDR3 is CASSRDSRNQPQHF. CDR3 DNA: TGTGCCAGCAGTCGAGACAGCCGCAATCAGCCCCAGCATTTT. Looking up the rest from reference TRBV2 and TRBJ1-5 gives the full variable domain: EPEVTQTPSHQVTQMGQEVILRCVPISNHLYFYWYRQILGQKVEFLVSFYNNEISEKSEIFDDQFSVERPDGSNFTLKIRSTKLEDSAMYFCASSRDSRNQPQHFGDGTRLSIL.

This clonotype has ten or more counts. J is TRBJ1-2 and V is TRBV6-2 or TRBV6-3; D not resolved. The germline gives CDR1 MNHEY, CDR2 SVGEGT. CDR3 length equals 13 residues. Trimming took off 6 bases at V and 7 bases at J, with 15 bases between the two ends. The CDR3: CASSTGNTIGYTF. CDR3 in DNA: TGTGCCAGCAGCACCGGGAACACGATTGGCTACACCTTC.

In the case of this clonotype: A read error may account for a junction end that differs from germline. The chain is built from TRBV14 and TRBJ2-2, with D possibly matching TRBD2 (5 bases). Germline-derived CDR1 and CDR2 are SGHDN and FVKESK. This CDR3 is 14 amino acids long. The CDR3 bases are TGTGCCAGCAGCCAAGATATCGGGTCCGGGGAGCGGTTTTTT. It specifies CASSQDIGSGERFF.

Notes on this clonotype: It may be a read error: a sequence one base away is much more abundant. V usage is TRBV2 and J usage is TRBJ2-7, with unresolved D. V dropped 4 bases and J dropped 7 bases, with 14 bases sitting between them. The CDR3 runs 13 residues. The germline V gene encodes CDR1 SNHLY and CDR2 FYNNEI. DNA for the CDR3: TGTGCCAGCAGTGCTGGACGGTTAAATGAGCAGTACTTC. Translating it yields CASSAGRLNEQYF.

The V and J genes are TRBV20-1 and TRBJ1-1; 8 bases line up with TRBD1. V trimming: 5 bases; J trimming: 7 bases; junction bases outside the gene matches: 9. This CDR3 comprises 13 residues. CDR1 DFQATT and CDR2 SNEGSKA come from the germline V gene (reference sequence). The CDR3 nucleotides read TGCAGTGCTCCCGGGACAGGAAAACTTGAAGCTTTCTTT. As protein: CSAPGTGKLEAFF.

This clonotype came up many times. The chain is built from TRBV7-9 and TRBJ2-1; 9 nucleotides agree with TRBD1. CDR3 length: 17 amino acids. Germline V gives CDR1 SEHNR, CDR2 FQNEAQ (reference sequence). The J segment lost 0 bases and the V segment lost 3 bases, leaving 6 bases of the junction unmatched. This CDR3 is CASSFTGGASSYNEQFF. CDR3 nucleotides: TGTGCCAGCAGCTTCACAGGGGGCGCGTCCTCCTACAATGAGCAGTTCTTC.

Comment on this clonotype: A junction end diverges from the germline sequence, so it may reflect a read error. This chain links TRBV5-1 with TRBJ2-2; a possible D gene is TRBD2 (5 bases). Germline V gene lookup returns CDR1 SGHRS and CDR2 YFSETQ. The CDR3 runs to 14 residues. CDR3 region: CASSLGAGTGELCF. CDR3 nucleotide sequence: TGCGCCAGCAGCTTGGGGGCAGGCACCGGGGAGCTGTGTTTT.

This clonotype has a count of ten or more. This chain joins TRBV5-5 and TRBJ2-5, with D unclear. The CDR3 loop spans 15 amino acids. V lost 2 bases and J 0 bases, leaving 11 bases between the germline ends. Germline V gene sequence: CDR1 SGHKS, CDR2 YYEKEE (reference sequence). The chain's CDR3 is CASSLPSVYQETQYF. In nucleotides, the CDR3 is TGTGCCAGCAGCTTACCGTCAGTTTACCAAGAGACCCAGTACTTC.

A remark on this clonotype: This may be a read error, as it is one base from a much larger clone. The V and J genes are TRBV13 and TRBJ2-4; TRBD2 agrees at 12 bases. Matching the DNA end better, TRBJ2-5 makes the J call doubtful. CDR3 length: 14 residues. The germline gives CDR1 PRHDT, CDR2 FYEKMQ (reference sequence). In DNA form, the CDR3 reads TGTGCCGGCTCCACTAGCGGGGGGAAGCAGACCCAGTACTTC. This translates into CAGSTSGGKQTQYF.

A remark on this clonotype: A read error may produce the germline difference seen at one junction end. This chain connects TRBV5-1 to TRBJ1-2; no clear D gene. This CDR3 is 14 amino acids long. The germline gives CDR1 SGHRS, CDR2 YFSETQ. Written as DNA, the CDR3 is TGCACCAGCAGCTTAGTCCCGGAAAGCTATGGCTACACCTTC. Its translation: CTSSLVPESYGYTF.